The T cell receptor beta chain described here comes from a study of OX40 agonist ivuxolimab in advanced cancers. Using immunoSEQ multiplex PCR, the repertoire was profiled, and TCRdb retains in-frame clones only, with some absent. The sample lists over 65,000 clones, more than 80% seen once, with roughly 0.53% in the top ten. This CDR3 contains 15 residues. The junction had 3 bases not matched to a gene; V was cut back by 1 base and J by 4 bases. Per the germline V gene, CDR1 is SGHTA and CDR2 is FQGNSA. Here the sequenced sample was CD4+ or CD8+ T cells sorted from blood, taken in a trial of the OX40 agonist ivuxolimab. The chain has TRBV7-2 and TRBJ2-1, with TRBD1 identical over 8 bases. This TCR came from an adult with an advanced solid tumor such as melanoma, head and neck, liver or kidney cancer. The CDR3 sequence is CASSLDQGAYNEQFF. Written as DNA, the CDR3 is TGTGCCAGCAGCTTAGATCAGGGGGCATACAATGAGCAGTTCTTC.